Each of the 18 T cell receptor beta chains below was sequenced from the same sample in a study of blood T cell repertoires in COVID-19. Sequencing used immunoSEQ multiplex PCR; TCRdb keeps in-frame clones, though not all of them. The table lists around 210,000 clones, around 80% of them singletons. The specimen sequenced was peripheral blood. The receptors shown here come from a woman in her 70s with acute or convalescent COVID-19.

This chain joins TRBV2 and TRBJ1-1; no clear D gene. Looked up from germline, CDR1 is SNHLY and CDR2 is FYNNEI. This CDR3 has 13 residues. The V end was cut by 11 bases, the J end by 4 bases, with 17 bases between. CDR3 in DNA: TGTGCCGACGGGAGGCAAGTCGGCACTGAAGCTTTCTTT. This translates into CADGRQVGTEAFF. Full variable domain (missing parts from reference TRBV2 and TRBJ1-1): EPEVTQTPSHQVTQMGQEVILRCVPISNHLYFYWYRQILGQKVEFLVSFYNNEISEKSEIFDDQFSVERPDGSNFTLKIRSTKLEDSAMYFCADGRQVGTEAFFGQGTRLTVV.

The genes are TRBV5-1 and TRBJ1-5; no reliable D call. CDR1 and CDR2 from the germline V gene are SGHRS and YFSETQ. This CDR3 is built from 15 residues. The V end lost 1 base, the J end lost 0 bases, and 8 bases lay between the germline ends. The CDR3 here is CASSLRGDSNQPQHF. CDR3 DNA: TGCGCCAGCAGCTTGCGAGGAGATAGCAATCAGCCCCAGCATTTT.

The rearrangement uses TRBV2 and TRBJ2-7, with 9 bases that match TRBD1. Germline V gene lookup returns CDR1 SNHLY and CDR2 FYNNEI. The ends lost 1 base at V and 3 bases at J; junction bases unmatched: 4. The CDR3 runs to 15 residues. CDR3 sequence: CASSEGTGEIYEQYF. CDR3 DNA: TGTGCCAGCAGTGAAGGGACAGGGGAGATCTACGAGCAGTACTTC.

The rearrangement links TRBV12-3 or TRBV12-4 to TRBJ2-4; D is possibly TRBD1 (6 bases). This CDR3 spans 13 amino acids. The ends were cut back, 5 bases at V and 10 bases at J, with 15 bases in the middle. As DNA, the CDR3 is TGTGCCAGCAGTCTAGTGGACAGCCCGATTCAGTACTTC. Protein: CASSLVDSPIQYF.

V gene TRBV19 combines with J gene TRBJ1-5; the match to TRBD1 covers 7 bases. Germline V lookup: CDR1 LNHDA, CDR2 SQIVND (reference sequence). The V segment lost 8 bases and the J segment 0 bases; nucleotides outside the gene matches: 7. The CDR3 has 15 residues. The CDR3: CASRWDRNSNQPQHF. CDR3 DNA sequence: TGTGCCAGTCGGTGGGACAGAAATAGCAATCAGCCCCAGCATTTT.

This sequence joins TRBV20-1 and TRBJ2-1; D perhaps matches TRBD2 (6 bases). The germline V gene encodes CDR1 DFQATT and CDR2 SNEGSKA (reference sequence). Trimming cost V 3 bases and J 7 bases, with 7 bases left between them. The CDR3 loop spans 11 amino acids. The CDR3, as DNA: TGCAGTGCTAGCGGACTAAATGAGCAGTTCTTC. Translating gives CSASGLNEQFF.

This chain joins TRBV30 and TRBJ1-5, with a tentative D call TRBD1 (6 bases). Germline CDR1 is GTSNPN and CDR2 is SVGIG (reference sequence). Trimming took 2 bases from V and 4 from J, leaving 12 bases between them. The CDR3 has 14 amino acids. CDR3 residues: CAWSYGRGNQPQHF. CDR3 coding DNA: TGTGCCTGGAGTTACGGCAGGGGAAATCAGCCCCAGCATTTT.

This clone was picked up a small number of times. This sequence joins TRBV12-3 or TRBV12-4 and TRBJ1-1, with a possible D match to TRBD1 (5 bases). Trimming cost V 5 bases and J 4 bases, with 11 bases left between them. This CDR3 has 13 amino acids. The CDR3, as DNA: TGTGCCAGCAGTGCAGGCGGGGGCACTGAAGCTTTCTTT. Protein: CASSAGGGTEAFF.

This clone was picked up a small number of times. V usage is TRBV2 and J usage is TRBJ1-3; 10 nucleotides align to TRBD1. Germline CDR1 SNHLY, CDR2 FYNNEI. There are 13 residues in the CDR3. V trimming: 8 bases; J trimming: 8 bases; junction bases outside the gene matches: 6. CDR3 sequence: CASGQGELDTIYF. The DNA for the CDR3 is TGTGCCAGCGGACAGGGGGAGTTAGACACCATATATTTT.

The chain links TRBV5-1 to TRBJ1-1; D gene uncertain. Germline V lookup: CDR1 SGHRS, CDR2 YFSETQ. Trimming took 1 base from V and 3 from J, leaving 7 bases between them. This CDR3 contains 13 residues. CDR3: CASSLRGDTEAFF. In DNA, the CDR3 is TGCGCCAGCAGCTTGCGGGGAGACACTGAAGCTTTCTTT.

The chain has TRBV6-5 and TRBJ2-5, with 9 bases fitting TRBD2. The CDR3 is 14 residues long. Germline CDR1 reads MNHEY; CDR2 reads SVGAGI. J gave up 4 bases and V 7 bases, and 7 bases lay outside the gene matches. Here the CDR3 reads CASKFSGSGETQYF. The CDR3 DNA is TGTGCCAGCAAGTTTAGCGGGAGTGGAGAGACCCAGTACTTC.

This clone was seen only a few times. CDR3 sequence (DNA): TGTGCCAGCAGTCTCCTCTACGGACAGGGGATTTACAATGAGCAGTTCTTC. Translated: CASSLLYGQGIYNEQFF. The rearrangement joins TRBV27 to TRBJ2-1; TRBD1 agrees at 9 bases. Trimming at V came to 5 bases and at J to 4 bases, leaving 12 bases not matched to a gene. The CDR3 is 17 residues long. Germline V gives CDR1 MNHEY, CDR2 SMNVEV (reference sequence).

This chain joins TRBV7-8 and TRBJ1-5; TRBD1 agrees at 8 bases. The CDR3 has 17 amino acids. Germline V CDR1 and CDR2: SGHVS, FQNEAQ. Trimming removed 5 bases from V and 6 bases from J; junction bases left unmatched: 15. The CDR3 sequence is CASSQNTRDRISQPQHF. For the CDR3, the DNA is TGTGCCAGCAGCCAAAACACCCGGGACAGGATAAGTCAGCCCCAGCATTTT.

The chain employs TRBV19 and TRBJ2-1; no definite D call. The CDR3 consists of 14 residues. Trimming left V 9 bases short and J 5 bases short, with 17 bases between. Germline-derived CDR1 and CDR2 are LNHDA and SQIVND (reference sequence). CDR3 region: CASSHQSTHNEQFF. In DNA, the CDR3 is TGTGCCAGCTCACATCAATCCACACACAATGAGCAGTTCTTC.

The chain combines TRBV4-1 with TRBJ2-7, with D perhaps matching TRBD2 (5 bases). V lost 4 bases, J lost 6 bases, and 22 bases lay in between. Germline-derived CDR1 and CDR2 are MGHRA and YSYEKL. CDR3 length: 16 residues. The CDR3: CASSPAGTGRRGEQYF. CDR3 bases: TGCGCCAGCAGCCCCGCTGGTACGGGCCGCCGGGGCGAGCAGTACTTC.

The V gene is TRBV2, the J gene TRBJ2-7; TRBD2 might be the D (5 bases). This CDR3 region has 15 residues. Germline CDR1 SNHLY, CDR2 FYNNEI. V lost 2 bases to trimming and J lost 1 base, with 12 bases between them. The CDR3 nucleotides read TGTGCCAGCAGTGAACTAGCCTCACTTTCCTACGAGCAGTACTTC. It specifies CASSELASLSYEQYF.

The chain has TRBV5-1 and TRBJ1-1; 11 bases are a match to TRBD1. Trimming took 3 bases from V and 4 from J; bases not matched to a gene: 5. The germline V gene has CDR1 SGHRS and CDR2 YFSETQ. CDR3 length: 15 residues. This CDR3 reads CASSSTGTGGTEAFF. The CDR3 nucleotides are TGCGCCAGCAGCTCCACCGGGACAGGGGGCACTGAAGCTTTCTTT.

V and J are TRBV28 and TRBJ1-3; D might be TRBD1 (5 bases). The germline CDR1 and CDR2 sequences are MDHEN and SYDVKM. The CDR3 totals 14 residues. With 6 bases removed from V and 1 base from J, the gap between germline ends came to 10 bases. The DNA of the CDR3 is TGTGCCAGCAGCCCAGGGTTTTCTGGAAACACCATATATTTT. Protein: CASSPGFSGNTIYF.